What follows is one TCR beta chain and its context. Its antigen is not identified. The CDR3 has 14 amino acids. V was pared by 1 base and J by 7 bases, with 14 bases between. The germline CDR1 and CDR2 sequences are LGHDT and YNNKEL (reference sequence). Through a sample-barcoded 5' primer and a J-beta primer mix, a second PCR was run for roughly 6 to 12 cycles. MiXCR, run by TCRdb on the 5' RACE reads, gives a single entry per CDR3 protein. The table shows under 1,000,000 distinct CDR3 sequences, with roughly 35% occurring only once. This record comes from a study of blood T cells in healthy people across ages. Findings and caveats of the study: Per million T cells, TCR beta diversity dropped roughly linearly as age increased. Diversity was higher, and naive CD4+ cells more numerous, in long-lived donors than in aged donors.

This chain links TRBV3-1 with TRBJ2-7; D gene uncertain. The sequence came from a man between 18 and 35 years old in good health. The sample was blood. The CDR3 is CASSQGPVNGEQYF. CDR3 nucleotides: TGTGCCAGCAGCCAAGGACCGGTCAATGGTGAGCAGTACTTC.